Presented here are 9 T cell receptor beta chains from one specimen sequenced in a study of blood T cell repertoires in COVID-19. Produced via immunoSEQ multiplex PCR; TCRdb's table is partial and in-frame only. The sample has about 150,000 clones; roughly 90% are singletons. Material: peripheral blood. The source is a human donor in a cohort sampled during active COVID-19.

The V and J genes are TRBV7-9 and TRBJ2-3; 12 positions match TRBD2. The J segment lost 1 base and the V segment lost 2 bases, leaving 7 bases of the junction unmatched. The CDR3 is made up of 18 amino acids. Germline V CDR1 and CDR2: SEHNR, FQNEAQ (reference sequence). CDR3 nucleotide sequence: TGTGCCAGCAGCTTACTAGCGGGAGGGCCCTTGGGCACAGATACGCAGTATTTT. Amino acids: CASSLLAGGPLGTDTQYF.

The genes are TRBV28 and TRBJ2-7; maybe TRBD2 (5 bases). CDR1 and CDR2 from the germline V gene are MDHEN and SYDVKM. V shed 6 bases and J shed 0 bases, with 12 bases lying between them. The length of the CDR3 is 14 residues. The CDR3 DNA follows: TGTGCCAGCAGGTCGACTGGGAGCTCCTACGAGCAGTACTTC. Encoded protein: CASRSTGSSYEQYF.

The V call is TRBV27, the J call TRBJ2-1; tentative D call: TRBD2 (6 bases). Trimming stripped 4 bases from V and 7 bases from J, with 29 bases between. The CDR3 spans 19 residues. The germline CDR1 and CDR2 sequences are MNHEY and SMNVEV (reference sequence). CDR3 DNA sequence: TGTGCCAGCAGTTCGCGGTTTCTTGCGACGAGGGAGGTTTTAAATGAGCAGTTCTTC. It encodes CASSSRFLATREVLNEQFF.

This rearrangement joins TRBV7-2 to TRBJ2-1, with 7 bases lining up with TRBD2. This CDR3 comprises 13 residues. V lost 0 bases, J lost 9 bases, and 2 bases stayed unmatched. Looked up from germline, CDR1 is SGHTA and CDR2 is FQGNSA. The CDR3 nucleotides read TGTGCCAGCAGCTTAGCCAGGGAGGGTGAGCAGTTCTTC. Encoded protein: CASSLAREGEQFF.

The sample holds one count of this clone. The V gene is TRBV30, the J gene TRBJ1-1; 7 positions agree with TRBD1. Germline CDR1 GTSNPN, CDR2 SVGIG (reference sequence). With V trimmed by 0 bases and J by 7 bases, 11 bases remained unmatched. This CDR3 is built from 15 residues. The CDR3 spells CAWSVPPRQGNEAFF. The CDR3 DNA sequence: TGTGCCTGGAGTGTACCTCCGAGACAGGGAAATGAAGCTTTCTTT.

V usage is TRBV2 and J usage is TRBJ2-3; D unresolved. Trimming pared 7 bases from V and 1 base from J, leaving 9 bases between. CDR1 and CDR2 (germline): SNHLY, FYNNEI. This CDR3 has 13 amino acids. The CDR3 protein is CASKSRGTDTQYF. The CDR3, as DNA: TGTGCCAGCAAGTCCCGGGGCACAGATACGCAGTATTTT.

This clone was observed once. V usage is TRBV2 and J usage is TRBJ1-1, with D unclear. The V end lost 4 bases, the J end lost 4 bases, and 13 bases lay between the germline ends. Germline V gene sequence: CDR1 SNHLY, CDR2 FYNNEI. The CDR3 runs 14 residues. The CDR3 coding sequence is TGTGCCAGCAGTGGACTTTTTCTGGGCACTGAAGCTTTCTTT. Protein product: CASSGLFLGTEAFF.

The sample holds a few counts of this clone. The CDR3 is CATSSSGSNQPQHF. In nucleotides, the CDR3 is TGTGCCACCAGTTCTTCAGGCAGCAATCAGCCCCAGCATTTT. The rearrangement uses TRBV24-1 and TRBJ1-5, with D uncertain. CDR1 and CDR2 from the germline V gene are KGHDR and SFDVKD. The CDR3 is made up of 14 amino acids. The V and J ends lost 6 bases and 1 base respectively, with 9 bases between them.

V and J are TRBV13 and TRBJ2-2, with D possibly TRBD2 on 5 matching bases. This CDR3 has 15 amino acids. Trimming stripped 0 bases from V and 4 bases from J, with 9 bases between. Germline-derived CDR1 and CDR2 are PRHDT and FYEKMQ (reference sequence). CDR3 loop: CASSLGGRGTGELFF. CDR3 sequence (DNA): TGTGCCAGCAGCTTAGGAGGGAGAGGCACCGGGGAGCTGTTTTTT.